This note documents a single T cell receptor (beta chain) sequence. The antigen remains unidentified. This sample stems from a study of cytomegalovirus exposure and HLA in healthy donors. It was with 60 Vbeta and 13 Jbeta primers that the PCR ran. The data were produced by immunoSEQ multiplex PCR, yet TCRdb's version contains in-frame clones alone and is incomplete. The table shows about 180,000 clones, with about four fifths occurring only once. V dropped 6 bases and J dropped 3; count of bases not matched to a gene: 6. This CDR3 spans 14 amino acids. Germline CDR1 is MNHEY and CDR2 is SVGAGI. Study conclusions and caveats: Presence/absence analyses supposed approximately even sequencing depth among donors. In a later analysis, donors in an Asian-associated ancestry cluster reportedly had fewer N-insertions in productive TCRs than the cohort mean. Among TCR beta chains, those listed as cytomegalovirus-associated numbered some 170.

The chain joins TRBV6-5 to TRBJ1-1; 8 bases are a match to TRBD1. The sequenced sample was PBMCs. The receptor comes from a young woman in good health and CMV-seropositive. The CDR3 bases are TGTGCCAGCAGGCCACCAGGGGGCTACACTGAAGCTTTCTTT. As protein: CASRPPGGYTEAFF.